This T cell receptor (beta chain) was identified in a study of T cell responses to AZD1222 COVID-19 vaccine. Comment on this clone: Its antigen remains unidentified.

Study-wide findings and caveats: Donors were mostly white British, more females; clonal diversity possibly underestimated. As reported, nearly half of all spike-specific TCRs target variant regions that are unmutated.

From germline, CDR1 is KGHSH and CDR2 LQKENI. V trimming: 4 bases; J trimming: 3 bases; junction bases outside the gene matches: 6. The CDR3 contains 15 residues. Assay: immunoSEQ multiplex PCR; the TCRdb copy retains only in-frame clones and omits some. Of around 80,000 clones in the sample, about 88% were seen once. The TCR was taken from an adult in good health. The input for sequencing was peripheral blood, taken on day 0 of AZD1222 vaccination. The rearrangement uses TRBV18 and TRBJ1-3, with TRBD1 matching over 7 bases. CDR3 in DNA: TGTGCCAGCTCACGGGACAGCTCCGGTGGAAACACCATATATTTT. Encoded protein: CASSRDSSGGNTIYF.